This TCR beta chain came from a study of blood T cell repertoires in COVID-19. Background on the study: The study drew acute and convalescent COVID-19 samples from the United States, Italy and Spain. From T cells, B-cell-depleted T cells, or PBMCs came the material, which was cDNA or gDNA.

Study processing details: Estimation of nucleated cell counts was performed using reference gene primer amplification. TCRdb's table, derived via immunoSEQ multiplex PCR, lists solely in-frame clones and lacks some. V and J calls and clone size follow that table, whereas D and trimming were derived from the DNA. The sample holds 200,000 to 300,000 clones, 65% to 85% seen once. Germline CDR1 KGHSH, CDR2 LQKENI. Trimming took 3 bases from V and 1 from J, leaving 18 bases between them. The CDR3 sequence is 17 residues long. This clone was recorded once. The sample was peripheral blood. The V call is TRBV18, the J call TRBJ1-1; weak D call: TRBD1 (6 bases). This clonotype was sampled from a human donor in a cohort sampled during active COVID-19. CDR3 DNA sequence: TGTGCCAGCTCACCCCGGGGGGGCACAGGAGGGAACACTGAAGCTTTCTTT. Translated, it gives CASSPRGGTGGNTEAFF.